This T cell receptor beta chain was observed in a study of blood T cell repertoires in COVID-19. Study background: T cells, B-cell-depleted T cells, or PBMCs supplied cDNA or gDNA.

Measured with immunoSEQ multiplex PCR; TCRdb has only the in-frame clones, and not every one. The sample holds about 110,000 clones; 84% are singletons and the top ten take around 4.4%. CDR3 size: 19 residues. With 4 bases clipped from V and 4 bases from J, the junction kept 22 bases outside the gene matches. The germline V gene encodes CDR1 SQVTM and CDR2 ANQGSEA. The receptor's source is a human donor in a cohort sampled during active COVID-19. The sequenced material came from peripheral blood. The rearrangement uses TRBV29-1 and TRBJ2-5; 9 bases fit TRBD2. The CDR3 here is CSVVWGMAGGRSYRETQYF. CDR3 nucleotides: TGCAGCGTTGTATGGGGGATGGCGGGAGGGCGGTCGTATCGAGAGACCCAGTACTTC.